This record concerns one T cell receptor (beta chain) sequence. Its antigen is currently not known. Base-call qualities are not available, and no considerably larger clone is one nucleotide away. TCR CDR3 regions were amplified from genomic DNA by multiplex PCR using the deep immunoSEQ assay. Extracted genomic DNA from each cell subset was distributed evenly across all wells of several immunoSEQ 96-well plates, and each plate was treated as a replicate. For sorted subsets, approximately 0.2 ug of genomic DNA, equivalent to 30,000 or so T cell genomes, went into each replicate PCR. Purified libraries were measured with a Qubit 3.0 fluorometer, size-checked on a Bioanalyzer 2100, and measured again with the KAPA Library Quantification kit. Each immunoSEQ 96-well plate was sequenced on its own single-read 150-cycle Illumina NextSeq 550 flow cell. Under the source paper's analysis protocol: Because only junctional sequences without quality scores were contained in the immunoSEQ output, filtering matching that applied to full-length reads could not be performed. Sequences were annotated with PyIR, a Python wrapper for IgBLAST v1.9, and V/J genes and CDR3 were assigned using IMGT germline references. Any read was removed if the V/J assignment was weak (E-value above 1e-6), the CDR3 was missing, or the read contained stop codons, out-of-frame junctions, or ambiguous translated residues. A V3J clonotype was defined by an identical inferred V gene, J gene, and CDR3 amino acid sequence. Percentage overlap between repertoires was calculated by dividing the number of shared unique clonotypes by the size of the smaller repertoire. Three approaches were used to assess repertoire richness: RTK rarefaction, the Chao1 estimator, and Recon v2.1 estimates of unobserved clonotypes. Generation probabilities were computed with OLGA for all TCRbeta clonotypes obtained by the gDNA method from several donors. TCRdb holds this immuneACCESS table with in-frame rearrangements only. Some clones are missing; in checked studies, unresolved V genes explain under half, and the rest has no known cause. The V and J calls and clone size are taken from that table; D and trimming were inferred from the DNA. Across this sample there are about 530,000 clones, with about 96% seen only once. The top ten constitute 0.05% to 0.07% of the sample.

This sample was taken from a study of shared clonotypes between healthy human individuals (dated by TCRdb to about 2020). As for the study more broadly: The cohort comprised a couple of women and three men aged 18 to 49 years. For each donor, CD4 naive and CD4 memory were each run on three plates, CD8 naive on two plates, and CD8 memory on one plate. The study deeply sequenced blood TCR repertoires of 5 or 6 healthy adults to estimate repertoire size and the extent of clonotype sharing between individuals. To increase sequencing depth and limit assay-specific biases, TCR repertoire library preparation and sequencing were carried out by different laboratories using diverse techniques. Per donor, leukapheresis produced somewhere between about 0.94 and 9.5 billion PBMCs. Broader findings and caveats from the paper: Naive subsets generally had larger estimated clonotype richness than memory subsets did. The small number of donors limited the genetic and exposure-history diversity represented. When a handful of donors were compared, the shared fraction of clonotypes was about 5.5% for naive CD4, over 3% for naive CD8, 2.3% for memory CD4, and about 0.36% for memory CD8. Based on pairwise subsampling, the degree of clonotype sharing among donors was expected to be affected by sequencing depth. Sampling was restricted to blood, and TCR repertoires in tissues likely differ from the TCR repertoires found in blood. Rarefaction of sorted-subset datasets indicated incomplete sequencing despite the large sequencing depth. Clonotypes shared by all four sorted-subset donors showed higher generation probabilities than non-shared clonotypes.

Healthy HIV-negative adults with no recently reported acute infections or vaccinations were included as donors. Every donor was a Caucasian adult residing in Nashville, Tennessee, USA. CD4+ T cells were enriched by magnetic negative selection; naive cells were then positively selected on CD45RA, and the negative fraction formed the memory subset. Blood was collected by leukapheresis, and PBMCs were isolated by Ficoll-Histopaque density gradient centrifugation and then cryopreserved in liquid nitrogen vapor phase. Purity and quantity of every magnetically sorted T cell population were checked by analytical flow cytometry. From each sorted fraction, genomic DNA was isolated and quantified by UV absorbance on a Nanodrop 2000c. Material: naive CD4+ T cells sorted from blood. The label giving this sample's cell subset or site can be read as: CD45RA+ positively selected. The sequence was collected from a woman in her 30s in good health.

CDR3 region: CASRTSGSFNEQFF. Here is the DNA: TGCGCCAGCAGGACTAGCGGGAGTTTCAATGAGCAGTTCTTC. The chain employs TRBV10-2 and TRBJ2-1; 12 middle bases align to TRBD2. V is pruned by 6 bases and J by 6 bases, leaving 3 bases of the junction without a gene match. Taken from cysteine to phenylalanine, the CDR3 has 14 residues. The DNA shown is the 42-base CDR3, in frame from base 1. CDR1 and CDR2, looked up from the germline V gene, are WSHSY and SAAADI.